This T cell receptor beta chain was identified in a study of shared clonotypes between healthy human individuals. TCRdb keeps only in-frame clones here, not all; method: immunoSEQ multiplex PCR. The top ten hold approximately 0.56% of the sample, which has about 1.1 million clones, 78% seen once. In germline, CDR1 is SGHDT, CDR2 YYEEEE. The ends were cut back, 4 bases at V and 8 bases at J, with 10 bases in the middle. The CDR3 length is 12 residues. The chain combines TRBV5-6 with TRBJ2-1; no clear D. The sequence was collected from a man between 18 and 35 years old in good health. Some clones in this sample may be carry-over from other donors' samples. What was sequenced was memory CD4+ T cells from PBMCs. Subset reported: CD45RA-negative fraction. DNA of the CDR3: TGTGCCAGCAGCCCCCTCGGCCATGAGCAGTTCTTC. Its translation: CASSPLGHEQFF.